This T cell receptor beta chain was recovered during a study of T cells in tumors after PD-1 blockade. This clone was counted only a few times. The CDR3 runs 17 residues. CDR1 is MGHRA, CDR2 YSYEKL, per germline. V lost 0 bases to trimming and J lost 3 bases, with 17 bases between them. Time point of the sample: first of two post-therapy site-matched biopsies roughly 2 months apart. Generated by immunoSEQ multiplex PCR, the TCRdb table keeps only in-frame clones and is missing some. The sample consists of approximately 2,500 clones, around 71% of them appearing once. The source material was tumor tissue, sampled after anti-PD-1 treatment. The chain is built from TRBV4-1 and TRBJ2-5; tentatively, D is TRBD2 (6 bases). This clonotype was obtained from a human donor with basal cell carcinoma. The CDR3 sequence: CASSQESYRWGEETQYF. The CDR3 DNA reads as TGCGCCAGCAGCCAAGAAAGCTACAGGTGGGGGGAAGAGACCCAGTACTTC.